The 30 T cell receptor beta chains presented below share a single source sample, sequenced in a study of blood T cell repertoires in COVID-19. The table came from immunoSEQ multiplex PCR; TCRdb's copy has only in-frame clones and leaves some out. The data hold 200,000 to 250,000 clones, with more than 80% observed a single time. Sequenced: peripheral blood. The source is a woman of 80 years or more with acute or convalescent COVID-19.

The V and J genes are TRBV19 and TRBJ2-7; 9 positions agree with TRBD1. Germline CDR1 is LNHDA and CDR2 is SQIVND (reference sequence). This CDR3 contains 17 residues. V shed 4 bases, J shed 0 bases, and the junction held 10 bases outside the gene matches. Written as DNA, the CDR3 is TGTGCCAGTAGTAGACCGGGAGGACAGGGGAGCTCCTACGAGCAGTACTTC. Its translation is CASSRPGGQGSSYEQYF.

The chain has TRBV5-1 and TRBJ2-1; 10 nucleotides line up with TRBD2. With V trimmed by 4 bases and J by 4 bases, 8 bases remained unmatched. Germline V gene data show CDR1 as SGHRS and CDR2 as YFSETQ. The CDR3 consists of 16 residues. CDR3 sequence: CASSISTSGYYNEQFF. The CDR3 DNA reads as TGCGCCAGCAGCATTTCGACTAGCGGGTATTACAATGAGCAGTTCTTC.

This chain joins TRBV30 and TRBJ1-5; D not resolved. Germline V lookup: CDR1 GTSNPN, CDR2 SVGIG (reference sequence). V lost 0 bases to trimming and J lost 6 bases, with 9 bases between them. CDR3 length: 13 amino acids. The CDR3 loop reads CAWSVDGIQPQHF. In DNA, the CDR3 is TGTGCCTGGAGTGTAGACGGGATTCAGCCCCAGCATTTT.

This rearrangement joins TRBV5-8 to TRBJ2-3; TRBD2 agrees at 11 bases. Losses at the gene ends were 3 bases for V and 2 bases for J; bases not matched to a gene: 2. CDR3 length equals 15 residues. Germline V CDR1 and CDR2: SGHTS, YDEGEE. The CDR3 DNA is TGTGCCAGCAGCTGGGGACTAGCGGTCACAGATACGCAGTATTTT. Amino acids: CASSWGLAVTDTQYF.

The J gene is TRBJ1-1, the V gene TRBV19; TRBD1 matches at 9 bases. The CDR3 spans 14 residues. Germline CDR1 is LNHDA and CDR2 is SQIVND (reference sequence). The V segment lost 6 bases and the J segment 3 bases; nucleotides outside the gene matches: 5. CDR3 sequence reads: CASRTGQGHTEAFF. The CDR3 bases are TGTGCCAGTAGGACCGGACAGGGGCACACTGAAGCTTTCTTT.

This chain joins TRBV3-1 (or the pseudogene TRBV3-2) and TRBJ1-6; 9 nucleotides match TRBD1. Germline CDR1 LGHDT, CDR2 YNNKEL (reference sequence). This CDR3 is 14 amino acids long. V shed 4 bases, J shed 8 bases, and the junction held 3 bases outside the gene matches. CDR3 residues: CASSPRDRDSPLHF. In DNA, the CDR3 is TGTGCCAGCAGCCCGAGGGACAGGGATTCACCCCTCCACTTT.

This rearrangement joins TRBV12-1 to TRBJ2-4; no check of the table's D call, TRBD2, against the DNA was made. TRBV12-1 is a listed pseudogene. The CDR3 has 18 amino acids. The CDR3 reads CASIRGTSGSWSKNIQYF. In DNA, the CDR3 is TGTGCCAGCATCCGTGGGACTAGCGGGAGTTGGTCCAAAAACATTCAGTACTTC.

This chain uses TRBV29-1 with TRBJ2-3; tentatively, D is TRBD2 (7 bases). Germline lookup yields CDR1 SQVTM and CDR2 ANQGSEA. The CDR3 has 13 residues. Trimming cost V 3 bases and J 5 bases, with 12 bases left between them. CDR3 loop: CSVDGGAGDTQYF. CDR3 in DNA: TGCAGCGTTGATGGGGGGGCGGGAGATACGCAGTATTTT.

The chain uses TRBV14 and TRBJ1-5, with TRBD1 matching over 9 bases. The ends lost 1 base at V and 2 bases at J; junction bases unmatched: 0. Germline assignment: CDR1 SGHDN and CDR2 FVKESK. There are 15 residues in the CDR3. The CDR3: CASSQGQGGNQPQHF. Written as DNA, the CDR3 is TGTGCCAGCAGCCAAGGACAGGGGGGCAATCAGCCCCAGCATTTT.

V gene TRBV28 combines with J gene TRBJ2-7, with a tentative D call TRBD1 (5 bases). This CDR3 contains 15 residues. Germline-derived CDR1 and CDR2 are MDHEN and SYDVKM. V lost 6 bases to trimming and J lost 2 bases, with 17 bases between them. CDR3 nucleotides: TGTGCCAGCAGCTGGGTAGGGGCTGACGCCTACGAGCAGTACTTC. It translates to CASSWVGADAYEQYF.

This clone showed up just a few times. The CDR3 nucleotides read TGTGCCAGCTCAGGACTAAGGAACGAAAAACTGTTTTTT. Its protein is CASSGLRNEKLFF. This chain joins TRBV18 and TRBJ1-4; no reliable D call. The CDR3 contains 13 residues. With 5 bases removed from V and 8 bases from J, the gap between germline ends came to 12 bases. The germline V gene encodes CDR1 KGHSH and CDR2 LQKENI. The complete variable domain, with remaining parts taken from reference TRBV18 and TRBJ1-4, reads NAGVMQNPRHLVRRRGQEARLRCSPMKGHSHVYWYRQLPEEGLKFMVYLQKENIIDESGMPKERFSAEFPKEGPSILRIQQVVRGDSAAYFCASSGLRNEKLFFGSGTQLSVL.

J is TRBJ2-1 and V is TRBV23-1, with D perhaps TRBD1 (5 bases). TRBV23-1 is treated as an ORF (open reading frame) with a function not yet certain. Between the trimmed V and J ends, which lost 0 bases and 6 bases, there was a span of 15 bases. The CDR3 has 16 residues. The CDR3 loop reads CASSQSVLGPTNEQFF. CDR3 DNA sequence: TGCGCCAGCAGTCAATCGGTGTTGGGGCCTACCAATGAGCAGTTCTTC.

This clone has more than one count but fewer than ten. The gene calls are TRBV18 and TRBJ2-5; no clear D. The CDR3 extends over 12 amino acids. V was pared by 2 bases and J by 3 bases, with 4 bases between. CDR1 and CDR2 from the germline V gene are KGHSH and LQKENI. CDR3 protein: CASSPVEETQYF. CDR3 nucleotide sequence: TGTGCCAGCTCACCAGTCGAAGAGACCCAGTACTTC. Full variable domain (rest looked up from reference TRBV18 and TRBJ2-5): NAGVMQNPRHLVRRRGQEARLRCSPMKGHSHVYWYRQLPEEGLKFMVYLQKENIIDESGMPKERFSAEFPKEGPSILRIQQVVRGDSAAYFCASSPVEETQYFGPGTRLLVL.

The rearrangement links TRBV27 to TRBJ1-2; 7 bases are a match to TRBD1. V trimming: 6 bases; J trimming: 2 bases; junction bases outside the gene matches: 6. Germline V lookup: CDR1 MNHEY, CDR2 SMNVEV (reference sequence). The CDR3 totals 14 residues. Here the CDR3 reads CASRPGQANYGYTF. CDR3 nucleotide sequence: TGTGCCAGCAGACCAGGACAGGCCAACTATGGCTACACCTTC.

The CDR3 here is CASNRGGSDTQYF. The CDR3 DNA reads TGTGCCAGTAACCGGGGAGGATCAGATACGCAGTATTTT. This chain connects TRBV19 to TRBJ2-3; D is possibly TRBD2 (6 bases). Trimming removed 7 bases at V and 4 bases at J, with 12 bases between. Per germline, CDR1 LNHDA and CDR2 SQIVND (reference sequence). The CDR3 runs to 13 residues.

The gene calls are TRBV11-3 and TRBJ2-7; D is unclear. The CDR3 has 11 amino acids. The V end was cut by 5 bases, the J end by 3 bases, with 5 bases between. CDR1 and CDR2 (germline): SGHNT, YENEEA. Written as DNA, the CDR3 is TGTGCCAGCAGCGAGCTCTACGAGCAGTACTTC. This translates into CASSELYEQYF.

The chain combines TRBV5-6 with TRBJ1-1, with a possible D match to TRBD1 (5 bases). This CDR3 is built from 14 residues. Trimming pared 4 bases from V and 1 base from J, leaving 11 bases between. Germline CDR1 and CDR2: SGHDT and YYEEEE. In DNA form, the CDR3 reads TGTGCCAGCAGCCCCAGGACATCGAACACTGAAGCTTTCTTT. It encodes CASSPRTSNTEAFF.

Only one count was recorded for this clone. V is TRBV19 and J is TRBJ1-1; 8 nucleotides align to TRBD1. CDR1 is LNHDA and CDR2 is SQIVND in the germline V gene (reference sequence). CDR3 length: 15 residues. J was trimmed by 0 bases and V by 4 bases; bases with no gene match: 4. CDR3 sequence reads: CASSTATGVNTEAFF. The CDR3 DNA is TGTGCCAGTAGTACCGCGACAGGGGTGAACACTGAAGCTTTCTTT.

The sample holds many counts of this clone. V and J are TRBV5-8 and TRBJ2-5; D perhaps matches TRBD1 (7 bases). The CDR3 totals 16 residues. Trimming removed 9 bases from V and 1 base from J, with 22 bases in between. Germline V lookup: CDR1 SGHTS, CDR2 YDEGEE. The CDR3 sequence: CANGGWTGRAQETQYF. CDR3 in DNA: TGTGCCAACGGGGGATGGACAGGCCGGGCCCAAGAGACCCAGTACTTC.

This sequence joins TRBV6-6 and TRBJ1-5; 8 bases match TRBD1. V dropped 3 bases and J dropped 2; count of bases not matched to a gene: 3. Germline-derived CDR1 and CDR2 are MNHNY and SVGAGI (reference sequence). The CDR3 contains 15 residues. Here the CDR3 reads CASSYSTGGNQPQHF. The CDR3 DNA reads TGTGCCAGCAGTTATTCGACAGGGGGCAATCAGCCCCAGCATTTT.

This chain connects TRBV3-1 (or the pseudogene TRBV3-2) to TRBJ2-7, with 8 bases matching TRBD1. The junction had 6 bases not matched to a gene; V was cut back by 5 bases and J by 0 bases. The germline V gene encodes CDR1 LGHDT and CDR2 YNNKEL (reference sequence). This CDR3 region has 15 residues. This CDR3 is CASSGGQAISYEQYF. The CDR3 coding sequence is TGTGCCAGCAGCGGGGGACAGGCCATCTCCTACGAGCAGTACTTC.

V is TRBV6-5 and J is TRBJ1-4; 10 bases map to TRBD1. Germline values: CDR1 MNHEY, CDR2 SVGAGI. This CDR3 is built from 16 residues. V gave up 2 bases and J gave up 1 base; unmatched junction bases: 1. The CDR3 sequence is CASSYGDRGTNEKLFF. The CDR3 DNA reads TGTGCCAGCAGTTACGGGGACAGGGGAACTAATGAAAAACTGTTTTTT.

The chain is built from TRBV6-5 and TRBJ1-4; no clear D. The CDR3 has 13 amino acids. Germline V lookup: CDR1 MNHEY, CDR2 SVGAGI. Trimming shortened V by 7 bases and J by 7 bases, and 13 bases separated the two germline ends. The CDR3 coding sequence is TGTGCCAGCACCAACCTCATTAGTGAAAAACTGTTTTTT. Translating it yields CASTNLISEKLFF.

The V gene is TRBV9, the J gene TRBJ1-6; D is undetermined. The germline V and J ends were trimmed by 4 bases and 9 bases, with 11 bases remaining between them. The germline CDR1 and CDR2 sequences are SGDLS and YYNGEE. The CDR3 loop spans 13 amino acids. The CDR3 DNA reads TGTGCCAGCAGCCTTACAGAGGGTTCACCCCTCCACTTT. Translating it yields CASSLTEGSPLHF.

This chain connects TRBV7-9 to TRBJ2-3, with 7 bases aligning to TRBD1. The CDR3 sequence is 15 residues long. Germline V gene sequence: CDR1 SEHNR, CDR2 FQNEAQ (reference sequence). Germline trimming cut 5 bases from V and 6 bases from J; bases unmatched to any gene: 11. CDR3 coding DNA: TGTGCCAGCAGCCCTGCAAGGGGGCTCAGGGATACGCAGTATTTT. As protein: CASSPARGLRDTQYF.

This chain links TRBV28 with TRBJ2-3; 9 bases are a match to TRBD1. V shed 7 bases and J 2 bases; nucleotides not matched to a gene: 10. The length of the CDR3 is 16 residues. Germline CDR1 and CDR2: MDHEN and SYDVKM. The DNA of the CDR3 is TGTGCCAGCATCCCTCCGGGACAGGGTATCACAGATACGCAGTATTTT. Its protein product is CASIPPGQGITDTQYF.

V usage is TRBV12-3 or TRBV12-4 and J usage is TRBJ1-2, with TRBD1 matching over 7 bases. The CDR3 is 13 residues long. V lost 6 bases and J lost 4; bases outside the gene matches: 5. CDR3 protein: CASSRSGGYGYTF. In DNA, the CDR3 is TGTGCCAGCAGCCGGTCAGGGGGCTATGGCTACACCTTC.

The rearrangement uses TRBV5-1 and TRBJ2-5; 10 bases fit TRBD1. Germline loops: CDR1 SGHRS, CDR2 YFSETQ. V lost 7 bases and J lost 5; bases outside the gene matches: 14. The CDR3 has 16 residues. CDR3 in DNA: TGCGCCAGCTGTGTGGGACCGACAGGGGGCTCTGAGACCCAGTACTTC. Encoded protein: CASCVGPTGGSETQYF.

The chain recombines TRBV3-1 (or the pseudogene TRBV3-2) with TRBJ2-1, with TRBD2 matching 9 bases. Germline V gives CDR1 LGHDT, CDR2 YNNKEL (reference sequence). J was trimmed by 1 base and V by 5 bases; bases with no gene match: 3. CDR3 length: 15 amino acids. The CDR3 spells CASSKAGGSYNEQFF. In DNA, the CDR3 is TGTGCCAGCAGCAAAGCGGGAGGTTCCTACAATGAGCAGTTCTTC.

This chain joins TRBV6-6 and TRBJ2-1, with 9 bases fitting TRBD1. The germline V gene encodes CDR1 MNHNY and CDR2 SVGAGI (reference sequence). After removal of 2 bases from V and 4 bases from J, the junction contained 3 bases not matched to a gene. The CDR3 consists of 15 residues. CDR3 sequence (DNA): TGTGCCAGCAGTTACGGGACAGGGAATTACAATGAGCAGTTCTTC. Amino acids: CASSYGTGNYNEQFF.